This T cell receptor (beta chain) is drawn from a study of blood T cell repertoires in COVID-19. Looking at the study overall: Samples taken during acute and convalescent COVID-19 were collected in the United States, Italy and Spain.

TCRdb keeps only in-frame clones here, not all; method: immunoSEQ multiplex PCR. The table lists approximately 90,000 clones, more than 65% of them singletons. Deletions cut 6 bases from V and 0 bases from J, with 11 bases between. From germline, CDR1 is MDHEN and CDR2 SYDVKM. The CDR3 extends over 15 amino acids. The sequenced sample was peripheral blood. The receptor was derived from a man aged 80 or over with active or convalescent COVID-19. The gene calls are TRBV28 and TRBJ1-4; no definite D call. In nucleotides, the CDR3 is TGTGCCAGCAGGTCCCCCGGGGCAACTAATGAAAAACTGTTTTTT. Its protein is CASRSPGATNEKLFF.